This TCR beta chain was identified in a study of CD8 T cells in ankylosing spondylitis. The study's findings and limits: Roughly eight highly homologous variants made up a TCR beta motif that seemed to typify ankylosing spondylitis blood.

With molecular barcodes, quantitative 5'-RACE was used to make the TCR beta libraries. TCRdb reprocessed the 5' RACE reads with MiXCR, giving one entry per CDR3 protein. The table has 400,000 or so distinct CDR3 sequences, 26% seen once. Germline CDR1 and CDR2: LGHNA and YNFKEQ. The CDR3 is 17 amino acids. Trimming took 1 base from V and 1 from J; bases not matched to a gene: 6. This clonotype was counted between two and nine times. The antigen is undetermined. V is TRBV4-2 and J is TRBJ2-5, with 10 bases identical to TRBD2. The origin of this receptor is a male donor with ankylosing spondylitis. The specimen was blood, either unsorted or a sorted T cell fraction (not recorded which). The CDR3 loop is CASSQGTSGRSQETQYF. CDR3 DNA sequence: TGTGCCAGCAGCCAAGGGACTAGCGGCAGGTCCCAAGAGACCCAGTACTTC.